The T cell receptor beta chain under discussion was sequenced for a study of T cells in women clearing cervical HPV infection. The overall study: Cases: HPV16-related CIN3 or worse on histology, 2 invasive cancers. Case blood drawn at lesion detection; control blood after infection cleared.

About this clone: Read data end 3 residues before the CDR3 end; the end is taken from the germline J gene.

CDR1 SEHNR and CDR2 FQNEAQ come from the germline V gene (reference sequence). CDR3 length: 13 residues. TCRdb's copy holds only in-frame clones and misses some; the assay was immunoSEQ multiplex PCR. The sample's table shows 40,000 to 60,000 clones. Cervical HPV DNA detected by MY09/MY11 PCR, typed by dot-blot. The J gene is TRBJ2-4, the V gene TRBV7-9, with 7 bases aligning to TRBD2. The clonotype comes from a woman between 18 and 70 years old with a cervical HPV16 infection that either progressed to CIN3+ or cleared (not recorded which). The sequenced material came from blood buffy coat. The part of the CDR3 DNA that was read is TGTGCCAGCAGCCGGGGGGAGGACTATGGT. It encodes CASSRGEDYG. The full CDR3 is CASSRGEDYGQYF.